Following are 8 T cell receptor beta chains from one sample sequenced in a study of lymphopenia after photon versus proton radiotherapy. Data came from immunoSEQ multiplex PCR; TCRdb stores just in-frame clones and leaves some out. This sample yields approximately 58,000 clones, of which around 80% are seen a single time; 29% belongs to the top ten. Sequenced here: peripheral blood, sampled from a patient treated with photon-based radiotherapy. These TCRs come from a man aged 45-65 years with gastric cancer.

The chain joins TRBV6-6 to TRBJ1-1, with D unclear. Trimming left V 5 bases short and J 4 bases short, with 5 bases between. CDR1 MNHNY and CDR2 SVGAGI come from the germline V gene (reference sequence). This CDR3 is built from 11 residues. This CDR3 is CASSRGTEAFF. DNA of the CDR3: TGTGCCAGCAGTCGGGGCACTGAAGCTTTCTTT.

CDR3 in amino acids: CAWSLAGVRTGELFF. The CDR3 bases are TGTGCCTGGAGTTTAGCGGGAGTACGGACCGGGGAGCTGTTTTTT. The V and J genes are TRBV30 and TRBJ2-2; TRBD2 aligns across 9 bases. There are 15 residues in the CDR3. Trimming took 2 bases from V and 5 from J; bases not matched to a gene: 6. In germline, CDR1 is GTSNPN, CDR2 SVGIG (reference sequence).

The V gene is TRBV2, the J gene TRBJ1-2, with 9 bases matching TRBD1. Unmatched junction bases numbered 9, after V lost 5 bases and J lost 2 bases. Germline V CDR1 and CDR2: SNHLY, FYNNEI. The CDR3 loop spans 16 amino acids. The CDR3 coding sequence is TGTGCCAGCAGTCCTTGGGGACAGGGTAACAACTATGGCTACACCTTC. Protein product: CASSPWGQGNNYGYTF.

The chain uses TRBV27 and TRBJ2-6; D unresolved. Germline V CDR1 and CDR2: MNHEY, SMNVEV (reference sequence). Trimming stripped 7 bases from V and 3 bases from J, with 13 bases between. The CDR3 sequence is 15 residues long. CDR3 in amino acids: CASTQRNGGANVLTF. In DNA form, the CDR3 reads TGTGCCAGCACCCAGAGGAATGGTGGGGCCAACGTCCTGACTTTC.

V is TRBV19 and J is TRBJ2-1, with 9 nucleotides matching TRBD2. The CDR3 has 14 amino acids. Germline CDR1 reads LNHDA; CDR2 reads SQIVND (reference sequence). V was clipped by 1 base and J by 10 bases; unmatched bases: 5. As DNA, the CDR3 is TGTGCCAGTAGTATAGGACCGCTAGCGGGAGAGCAGTTCTTC. Protein: CASSIGPLAGEQFF.

This chain joins TRBV7-2 and TRBJ2-1; D remains ambiguous. In germline, CDR1 is SGHTA, CDR2 FQGNSA. V gave up 6 bases and J gave up 5 bases, with 17 bases separating them. The CDR3 spans 15 residues. For the CDR3, the DNA is TGTGCCAGCAGTTCCCCCATTAGACGAGACAATGAGCAGTTCTTC. It codes for CASSSPIRRDNEQFF.

V gene TRBV30 combines with J gene TRBJ1-5, with TRBD1 as a possible D gene (6 bases). CDR3 size: 13 residues. V lost 2 bases and J 1 base, leaving 6 bases between the germline ends. Germline CDR1 GTSNPN, CDR2 SVGIG (reference sequence). This CDR3 reads CAWSTGSNQPQHF. The CDR3 region has the DNA TGTGCCTGGAGTACAGGGAGCAATCAGCCCCAGCATTTT.

V is TRBV7-2 and J is TRBJ2-5; D gene ambiguous. CDR1 SGHTA and CDR2 FQGNSA come from the germline V gene. The CDR3 runs to 13 residues. Trimming shortened V by 1 base and J by 5 bases, and 8 bases separated the two germline ends. The CDR3 spells CASSLVPGETQYF. For the CDR3, the DNA is TGTGCCAGCAGCTTAGTACCGGGTGAGACCCAGTACTTC.